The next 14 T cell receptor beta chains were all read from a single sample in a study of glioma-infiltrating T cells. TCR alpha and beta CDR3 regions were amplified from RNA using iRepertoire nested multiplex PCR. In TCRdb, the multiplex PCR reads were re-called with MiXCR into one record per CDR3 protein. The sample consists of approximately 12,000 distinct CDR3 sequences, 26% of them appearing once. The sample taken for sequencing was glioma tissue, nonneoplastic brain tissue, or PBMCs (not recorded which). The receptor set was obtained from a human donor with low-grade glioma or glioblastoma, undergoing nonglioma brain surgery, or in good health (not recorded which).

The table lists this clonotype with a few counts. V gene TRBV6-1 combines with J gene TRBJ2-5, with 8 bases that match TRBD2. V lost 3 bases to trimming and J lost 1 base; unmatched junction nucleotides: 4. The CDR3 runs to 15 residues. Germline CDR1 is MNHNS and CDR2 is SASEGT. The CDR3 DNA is TGTGCCAGCAGTGACCAAAGCGGGGGCCAAGAGACCCAGTACTTC. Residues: CASSDQSGGQETQYF.

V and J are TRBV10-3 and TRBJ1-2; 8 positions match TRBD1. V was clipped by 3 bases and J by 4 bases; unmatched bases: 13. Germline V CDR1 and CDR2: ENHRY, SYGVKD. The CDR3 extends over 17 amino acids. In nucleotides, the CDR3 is TGTGCCATCAGTGACCTTCTAGGTCGGACAGGGTCCTATGGCTACACCTTC. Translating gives CAISDLLGRTGSYGYTF.

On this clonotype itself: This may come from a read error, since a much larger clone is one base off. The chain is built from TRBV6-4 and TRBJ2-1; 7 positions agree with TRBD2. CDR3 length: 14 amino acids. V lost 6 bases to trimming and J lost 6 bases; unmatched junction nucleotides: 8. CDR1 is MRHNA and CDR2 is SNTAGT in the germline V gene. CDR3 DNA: TGTGCCAGCAGCAGGGCTAGCGGAATCAATGAGCAGTTCTTC. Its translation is CASSRASGINEQFF.

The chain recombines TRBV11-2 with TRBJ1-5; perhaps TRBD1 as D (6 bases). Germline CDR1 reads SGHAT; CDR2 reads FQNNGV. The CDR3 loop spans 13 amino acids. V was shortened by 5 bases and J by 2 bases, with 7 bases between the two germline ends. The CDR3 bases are TGTGCCAGCAGCCCAGGGGGCAATCAGCCCCAGCATTTT. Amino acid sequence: CASSPGGNQPQHF.

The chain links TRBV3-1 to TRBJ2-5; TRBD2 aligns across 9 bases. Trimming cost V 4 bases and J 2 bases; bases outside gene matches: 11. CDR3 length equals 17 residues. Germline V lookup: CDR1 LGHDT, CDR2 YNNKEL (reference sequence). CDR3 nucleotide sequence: TGTGCCAGCAGCCCGCGAGGACTAGCGTTATATCAAGAGACCCAGTACTTC. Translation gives CASSPRGLALYQETQYF.

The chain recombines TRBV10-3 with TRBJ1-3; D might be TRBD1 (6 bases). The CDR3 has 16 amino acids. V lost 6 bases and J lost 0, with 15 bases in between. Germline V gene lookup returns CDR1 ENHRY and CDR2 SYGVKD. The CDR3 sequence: CAISVQRGDSGNTIYF. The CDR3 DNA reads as TGTGCCATCAGCGTGCAGAGGGGGGACTCTGGAAACACCATATATTTT.

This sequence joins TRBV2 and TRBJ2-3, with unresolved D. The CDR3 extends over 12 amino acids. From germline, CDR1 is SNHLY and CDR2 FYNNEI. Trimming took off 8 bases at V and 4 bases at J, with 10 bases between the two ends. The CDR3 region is CASATWADTQYF. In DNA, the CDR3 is TGTGCCAGCGCCACTTGGGCAGATACGCAGTATTTT.

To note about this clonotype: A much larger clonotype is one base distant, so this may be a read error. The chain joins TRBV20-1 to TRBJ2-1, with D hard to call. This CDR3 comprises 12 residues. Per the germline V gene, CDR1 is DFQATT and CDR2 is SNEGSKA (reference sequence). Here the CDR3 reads CSARVRDNKQFF. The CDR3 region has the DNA TGCAGTGCTAGAGTCCGCGACAATAAGCAGTTCTTC.

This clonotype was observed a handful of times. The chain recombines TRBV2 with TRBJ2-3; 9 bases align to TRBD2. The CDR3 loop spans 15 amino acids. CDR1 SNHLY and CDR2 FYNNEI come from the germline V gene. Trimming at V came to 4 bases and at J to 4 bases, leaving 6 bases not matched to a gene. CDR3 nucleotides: TGTGCCAGCAGTGTAGGGCTAGCGGGGCCAGATACGCAGTATTTT. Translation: CASSVGLAGPDTQYF.

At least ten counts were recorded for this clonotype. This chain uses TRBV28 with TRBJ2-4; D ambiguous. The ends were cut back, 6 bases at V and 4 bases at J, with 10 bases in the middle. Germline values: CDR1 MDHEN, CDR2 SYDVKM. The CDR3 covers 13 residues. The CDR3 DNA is TGTGCCAGCAGCCAACTGACTAAAAACATTCAGTACTTC. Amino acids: CASSQLTKNIQYF.

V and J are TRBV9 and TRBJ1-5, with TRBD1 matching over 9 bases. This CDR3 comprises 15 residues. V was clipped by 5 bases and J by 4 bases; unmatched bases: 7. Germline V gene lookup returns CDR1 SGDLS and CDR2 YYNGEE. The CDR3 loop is CASSEGTGWNQPQHF. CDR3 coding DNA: TGTGCCAGCAGTGAAGGGACAGGGTGGAATCAGCCCCAGCATTTT.

The CDR3 region is CASSPRKLDRGFQPQHF. The CDR3 DNA reads TGTGCCAGCTCCCCCCGGAAATTGGACAGGGGCTTCCAGCCCCAGCATTTT. The V and J genes are TRBV18 and TRBJ1-5; 9 bases are shared with TRBD1. The CDR3 runs to 17 residues. J was trimmed by 7 bases and V by 6 bases; bases with no gene match: 16. The germline CDR1 and CDR2 sequences are KGHSH and LQKENI. Supplemented by reference TRBV18 and TRBJ1-5, the full variable domain reads NAGVMQNPRHLVRRRGQEARLRCSPMKGHSHVYWYRQLPEEGLKFMVYLQKENIIDESGMPKERFSAEFPKEGPSILRIQQVVRGDSAAYFCASSPRKLDRGFQPQHFGDGTRLSIL.

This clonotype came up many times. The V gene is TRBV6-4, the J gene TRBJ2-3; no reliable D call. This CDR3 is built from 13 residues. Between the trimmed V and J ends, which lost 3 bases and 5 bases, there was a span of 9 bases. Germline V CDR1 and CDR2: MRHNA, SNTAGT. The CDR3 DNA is TGTGCCAGCAGTGATTCCGAAGTAGATACGCAGTATTTT. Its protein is CASSDSEVDTQYF.

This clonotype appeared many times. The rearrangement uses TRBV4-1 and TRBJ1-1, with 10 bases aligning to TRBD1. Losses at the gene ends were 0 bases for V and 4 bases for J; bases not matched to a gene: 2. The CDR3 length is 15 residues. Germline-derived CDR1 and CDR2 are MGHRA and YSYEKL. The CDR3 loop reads CASSQDGQGGTEAFF. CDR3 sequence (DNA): TGCGCCAGCAGCCAAGATGGACAGGGGGGCACTGAAGCTTTCTTT.